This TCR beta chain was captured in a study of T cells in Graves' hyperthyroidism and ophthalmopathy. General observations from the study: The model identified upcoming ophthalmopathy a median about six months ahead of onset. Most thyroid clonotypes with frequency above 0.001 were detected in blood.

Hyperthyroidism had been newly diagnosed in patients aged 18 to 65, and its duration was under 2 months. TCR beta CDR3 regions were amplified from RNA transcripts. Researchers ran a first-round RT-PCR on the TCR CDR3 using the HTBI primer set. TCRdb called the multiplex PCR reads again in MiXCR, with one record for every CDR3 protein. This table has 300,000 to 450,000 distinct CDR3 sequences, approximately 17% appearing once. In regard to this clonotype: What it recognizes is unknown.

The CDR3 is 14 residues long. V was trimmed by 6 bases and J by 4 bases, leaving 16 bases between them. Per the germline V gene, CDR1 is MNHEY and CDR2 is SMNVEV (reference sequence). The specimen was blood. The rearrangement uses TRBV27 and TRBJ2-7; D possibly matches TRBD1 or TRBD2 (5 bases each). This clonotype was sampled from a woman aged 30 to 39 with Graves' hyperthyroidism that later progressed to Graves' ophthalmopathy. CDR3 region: CASSRLGGSYEQYF. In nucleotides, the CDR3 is TGTGCCAGCAGCCGCCTTGGGGGTTCTTACGAGCAGTACTTC.